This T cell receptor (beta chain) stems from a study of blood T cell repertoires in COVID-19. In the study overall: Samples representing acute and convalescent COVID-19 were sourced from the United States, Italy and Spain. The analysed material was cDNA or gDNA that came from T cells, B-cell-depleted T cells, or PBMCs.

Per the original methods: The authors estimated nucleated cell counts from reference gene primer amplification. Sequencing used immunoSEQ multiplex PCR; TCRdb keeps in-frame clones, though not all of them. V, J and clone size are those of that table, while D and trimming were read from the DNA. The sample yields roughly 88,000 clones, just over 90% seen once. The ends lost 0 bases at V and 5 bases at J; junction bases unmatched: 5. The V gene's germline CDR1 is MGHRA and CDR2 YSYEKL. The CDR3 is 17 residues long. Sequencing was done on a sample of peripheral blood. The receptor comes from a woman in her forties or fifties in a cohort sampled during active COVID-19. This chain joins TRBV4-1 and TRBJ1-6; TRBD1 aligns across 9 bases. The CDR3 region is CASSQDIQGANNSPLHF. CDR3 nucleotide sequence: TGCGCCAGCAGCCAAGATATACAGGGGGCCAATAATTCACCCCTCCACTTT.